These 17 T cell receptor beta chains came from one sample sequenced in a study of blood T cell repertoires in COVID-19 (TCRdb year 2020). The method behind the library was the immunoSEQ multiplex PCR assay. Imported from immuneACCESS, the table was reduced by TCRdb to in-frame sequences with V and J called. These copies leave out some clones; in studies compared against another copy, an unresolved V gene accounts for under half, and the cause of the remainder is not known. The sample has approximately 300,000 clones on record, 65% to 90% of them singletons. The ten largest clones take up 3.5% to 5% of the sample. Sequenced: PBMCs or T cells enriched from blood (not recorded which). These TCRs come from a man aged 30-40 years who had recovered from COVID-19.

The rearrangement joins TRBV6-5 to TRBJ2-3; D is ambiguous. This CDR3 is built from 12 residues. The germline gives CDR1 MNHEY, CDR2 SVGAGI. V gave up 2 bases and J gave up 4 bases, with 4 bases separating them. CDR3 region: CASSYGPDTQYF. The CDR3 coding sequence is TGTGCCAGCAGTTACGGGCCAGATACGCAGTATTTT.

The chain uses TRBV6-5 and TRBJ2-3; 8 bases align to TRBD1. The CDR3 length is 15 residues. Germline trimming cut 8 bases from V and 2 bases from J; bases unmatched to any gene: 9. Per germline, CDR1 MNHEY and CDR2 SVGAGI. The CDR3 region is CASCLRDRNTDTQYF. Written as DNA, the CDR3 is TGTGCCAGCTGCCTCCGGGACAGGAACACAGATACGCAGTATTTT.

CDR3 region: CASSEHAVSNQPQHF. The CDR3 region has the DNA TGTGCCAGCAGTGAACATGCAGTGAGCAATCAGCCCCAGCATTTT. The chain uses TRBV6-1 and TRBJ1-5; D not resolved. V was pared by 2 bases and J by 1 base, with 9 bases between. This CDR3 is 15 amino acids long. Germline CDR1 and CDR2: MNHNS and SASEGT.

This chain joins TRBV10-2 and TRBJ1-4, with D tentatively TRBD1 (5 bases). Germline CDR1 WSHSY, CDR2 SAAADI. The CDR3 runs to 15 residues. The V end lost 6 bases, the J end lost 4 bases, and 15 bases lay between the germline ends. CDR3 amino acids: CASRVSTAYNEKLFF. The CDR3 DNA reads TGCGCCAGCAGAGTTTCGACAGCCTATAATGAAAAACTGTTTTTT.

The genes are TRBV7-9 and TRBJ1-6; a weak D match, TRBD1 (6 bases). Germline-derived CDR1 and CDR2 are SEHNR and FQNEAQ (reference sequence). V lost 5 bases and J lost 6, with 11 bases in between. The CDR3 extends over 14 amino acids. The DNA of the CDR3 is TGTGCCAGCAGCACAACAGGGAGTAATTCACCCCTCCACTTT. Translated, it gives CASSTTGSNSPLHF.

This rearrangement joins TRBV7-2 to TRBJ1-1, with TRBD1 identical over 9 bases. Looked up from germline, CDR1 is SGHTA and CDR2 is FQGNSA. V trimming: 5 bases; J trimming: 5 bases; junction bases outside the gene matches: 9. The CDR3 is made up of 15 amino acids. The chain's CDR3 is CASSRAQGARTEAFF. CDR3 bases: TGTGCCAGCAGCCGGGCACAGGGGGCCCGGACTGAAGCTTTCTTT.

This clone occurred once. The chain is built from TRBV19 and TRBJ1-1; tentatively, D is TRBD1 (5 bases). V lost 6 bases, J lost 5 bases, and 16 bases lay in between. CDR3 size: 14 residues. Germline-derived CDR1 and CDR2 are LNHDA and SQIVND (reference sequence). CDR3 residues: CASRGLAGRTEAFF. CDR3 sequence (DNA): TGTGCCAGTAGGGGTCTCGCAGGGAGGACTGAAGCTTTCTTT.

CDR3 bases: TGCGCCAGCAGCTTCCAGACTGGAAACACCATATATTTT. This sequence encodes CASSFQTGNTIYF. The rearrangement joins TRBV5-1 to TRBJ1-3; D is unclear. V gave up 2 bases and J gave up 2 bases, with 5 bases separating them. This CDR3 has 13 amino acids. Per the germline V gene, CDR1 is SGHRS and CDR2 is YFSETQ.

CDR3 in amino acids: CASPLRRGATEAFF. The CDR3 DNA is TGTGCCAGCCCCTTGCGCCGGGGGGCCACTGAAGCTTTCTTT. This chain uses TRBV27 with TRBJ1-1; possibly TRBD1 for D (6 bases). Trimming left V 8 bases short and J 4 bases short, with 17 bases between. The CDR3 contains 14 residues. Germline CDR1 and CDR2: MNHEY and SMNVEV (reference sequence).

As for this clone: Since a much larger clone is just one base distant, this may be a read error. Other DNA sequences in this sample translate to the same CDR3. This chain links TRBV3-1 (or the pseudogene TRBV3-2) with TRBJ1-5; a possible D gene is TRBD1 (5 bases). V dropped 1 base and J dropped 6 bases, with 7 bases sitting between them. This CDR3 comprises 13 residues. CDR1 is LGHDT, CDR2 YNNKEL, per germline (reference sequence). CDR3: CASSQGGGQPQHF. CDR3 DNA sequence: TGTGCCAGCAGCCAAGGCGGGGGTCAGCCCCAGCATTTT.

The chain has TRBV4-2 and TRBJ2-7; possibly TRBD2 for D (5 bases). V lost 2 bases, J lost 3 bases, and 8 bases lay in between. The CDR3 has 13 residues. Germline values: CDR1 LGHNA, CDR2 YNFKEQ. The CDR3 sequence: CASSQTRVYEQYF. The CDR3 DNA sequence: TGTGCCAGCAGCCAAACTAGGGTCTACGAGCAGTACTTC.

This chain joins TRBV4-1 and TRBJ2-3; 7 bases are a match to TRBD2. V trimming: 4 bases; J trimming: 13 bases; junction bases outside the gene matches: 11. This CDR3 region has 13 residues. CDR1 and CDR2 from the germline V gene are MGHRA and YSYEKL. The CDR3 DNA sequence: TGCGCCAGCAGCCCCCAAGGGGAAGGGAGGGAGTATTTT. Protein product: CASSPQGEGREYF.

The chain combines TRBV19 with TRBJ1-1; the D is unclear. V was cut by 5 bases and J by 3 bases, with 19 bases left in between. The germline V gene encodes CDR1 LNHDA and CDR2 SQIVND (reference sequence). This CDR3 comprises 16 residues. CDR3 amino acids: CASSSPGDGAYTEAFF. CDR3 nucleotides: TGTGCCAGTAGTTCCCCGGGTGACGGCGCCTACACTGAAGCTTTCTTT.

The chain uses TRBV30 and TRBJ1-3, with a weak D call TRBD1 (5 bases). This CDR3 has 15 amino acids. CDR1 is GTSNPN, CDR2 SVGIG, per germline (reference sequence). V lost 3 bases and J lost 6, with 18 bases in between. DNA for the CDR3: TGTGCCTGGAGCGGGGGAGGCGGGTACGAAAACACCATATATTTT. Translating it yields CAWSGGGGYENTIYF.

The chain employs TRBV1 and TRBJ2-2; the D call of TRBD2 is as the table states it, not checked on the DNA. TRBV1 is described as a pseudogene. The CDR3 extends over 16 amino acids. The CDR3 coding sequence is TGCACCAGCAGCCAAGATCCCCGTCGTAACACCGGGGAGCTGTTTTTT. The encoded protein is CTSSQDPRRNTGELFF.

The chain has TRBV5-1 and TRBJ1-4; D gene ambiguous. The CDR3 has 15 residues. CDR1 SGHRS and CDR2 YFSETQ come from the germline V gene. V was pared by 0 bases and J by 5 bases, with 11 bases between. Here the CDR3 reads CASSLGHVGNEKLFF. The CDR3 bases are TGCGCCAGCAGCTTGGGGCACGTCGGGAATGAAAAACTGTTTTTT.

J is TRBJ2-2 and V is TRBV6-5, with D perhaps TRBD2 (6 bases). The CDR3 sequence is 15 residues long. CDR1 and CDR2 (germline): MNHEY, SVGAGI. V gave up 8 bases and J gave up 4 bases, with 17 bases separating them. CDR3 sequence reads: CASPGRQGGTGELFF. DNA of the CDR3: TGTGCCAGCCCGGGGCGGCAGGGAGGCACCGGGGAGCTGTTTTTT.